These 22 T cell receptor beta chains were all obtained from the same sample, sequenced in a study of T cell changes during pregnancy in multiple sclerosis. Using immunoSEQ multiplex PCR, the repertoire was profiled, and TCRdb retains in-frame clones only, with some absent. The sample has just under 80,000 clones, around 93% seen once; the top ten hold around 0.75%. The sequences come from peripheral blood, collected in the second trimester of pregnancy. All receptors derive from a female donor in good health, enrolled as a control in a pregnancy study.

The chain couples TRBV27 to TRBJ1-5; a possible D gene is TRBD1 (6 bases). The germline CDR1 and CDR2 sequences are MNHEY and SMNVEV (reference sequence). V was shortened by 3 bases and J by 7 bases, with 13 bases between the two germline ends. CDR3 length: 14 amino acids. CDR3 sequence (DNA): TGTGCCAGCAGTTTCGGACAAGGGACACAGCCCCAGCATTTT. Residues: CASSFGQGTQPQHF.

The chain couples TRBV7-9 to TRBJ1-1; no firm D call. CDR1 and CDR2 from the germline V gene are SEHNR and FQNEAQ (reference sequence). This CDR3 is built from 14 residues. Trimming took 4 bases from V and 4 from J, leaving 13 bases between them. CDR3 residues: CASSSGWEGTEAFF. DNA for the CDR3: TGTGCCAGCAGCTCGGGATGGGAGGGCACTGAAGCTTTCTTT.

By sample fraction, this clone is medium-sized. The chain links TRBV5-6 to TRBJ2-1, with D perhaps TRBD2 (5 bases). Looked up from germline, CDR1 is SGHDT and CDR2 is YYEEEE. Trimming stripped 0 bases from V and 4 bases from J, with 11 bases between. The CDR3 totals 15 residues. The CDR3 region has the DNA TGTGCCAGCAGCTTGGCCAGGACTTATTACAATGAGCAGTTCTTC. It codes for CASSLARTYYNEQFF.

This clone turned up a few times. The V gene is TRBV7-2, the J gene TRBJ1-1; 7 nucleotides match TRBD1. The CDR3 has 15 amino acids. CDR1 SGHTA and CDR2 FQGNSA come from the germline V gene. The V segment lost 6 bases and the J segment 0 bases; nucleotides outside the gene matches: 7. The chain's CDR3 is CASRLQGRMNTEAFF. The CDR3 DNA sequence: TGTGCCAGCAGGTTACAGGGGCGGATGAACACTGAAGCTTTCTTT. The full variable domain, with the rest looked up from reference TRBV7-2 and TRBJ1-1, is GAGVSQSPSNKVTEKGKDVELRCDPISGHTALYWYRQSLGQGLEFLIYFQGNSAPDKSGLPSDRFSAERTGGSVSTLTIQRTQQEDSAVYLCASRLQGRMNTEAFFGQGTRLTVV.

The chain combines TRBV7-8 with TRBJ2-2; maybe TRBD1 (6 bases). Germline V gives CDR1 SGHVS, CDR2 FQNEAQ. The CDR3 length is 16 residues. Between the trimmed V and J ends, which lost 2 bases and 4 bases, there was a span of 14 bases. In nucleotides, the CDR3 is TGTGCCAGCAGCTTATATGGGGGCTCGAGCACCGGGGAGCTGTTTTTT. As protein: CASSLYGGSSTGELFF.

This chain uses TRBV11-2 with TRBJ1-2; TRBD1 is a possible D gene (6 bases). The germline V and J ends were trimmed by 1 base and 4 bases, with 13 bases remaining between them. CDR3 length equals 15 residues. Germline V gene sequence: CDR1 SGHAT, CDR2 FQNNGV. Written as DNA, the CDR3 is TGTGCCAGCAGCTTAGGACAGGCCGTTACCTATGGCTACACCTTC. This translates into CASSLGQAVTYGYTF.

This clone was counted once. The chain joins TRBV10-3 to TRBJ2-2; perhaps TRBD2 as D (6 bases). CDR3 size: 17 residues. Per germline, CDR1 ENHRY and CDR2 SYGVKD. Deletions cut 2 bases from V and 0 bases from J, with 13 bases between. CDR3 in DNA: TGTGCCATCAGTGAGGCGTTTGGGGGGTCGAACACCGGGGAGCTGTTTTTT. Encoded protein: CAISEAFGGSNTGELFF.

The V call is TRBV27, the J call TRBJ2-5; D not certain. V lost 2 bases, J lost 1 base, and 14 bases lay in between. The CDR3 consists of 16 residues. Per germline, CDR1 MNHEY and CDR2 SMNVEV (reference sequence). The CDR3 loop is CASSLRGPPSQETQYF. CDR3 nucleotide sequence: TGTGCCAGCAGTTTAAGAGGCCCCCCCTCCCAAGAGACCCAGTACTTC.

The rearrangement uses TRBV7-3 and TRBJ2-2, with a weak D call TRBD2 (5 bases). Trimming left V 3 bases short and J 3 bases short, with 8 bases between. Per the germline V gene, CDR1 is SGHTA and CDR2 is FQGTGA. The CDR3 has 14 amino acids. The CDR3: CASSLDLYTGELFF. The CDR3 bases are TGTGCCAGCAGCTTGGACTTGTACACCGGGGAGCTGTTTTTT.

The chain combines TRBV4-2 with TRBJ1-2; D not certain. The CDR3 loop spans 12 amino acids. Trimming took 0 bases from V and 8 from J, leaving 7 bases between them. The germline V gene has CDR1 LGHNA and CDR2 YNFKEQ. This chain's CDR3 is CASSQDRRGYTF. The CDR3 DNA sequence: TGTGCCAGCAGCCAAGATAGGAGAGGCTACACCTTC.

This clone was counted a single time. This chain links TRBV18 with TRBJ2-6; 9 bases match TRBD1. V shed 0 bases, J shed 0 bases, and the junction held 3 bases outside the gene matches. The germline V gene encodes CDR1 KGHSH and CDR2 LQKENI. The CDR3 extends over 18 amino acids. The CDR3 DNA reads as TGTGCCAGCTCACCACCGTGGACAGGGGCCTCTGGGGCCAACGTCCTGACTTTC. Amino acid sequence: CASSPPWTGASGANVLTF.

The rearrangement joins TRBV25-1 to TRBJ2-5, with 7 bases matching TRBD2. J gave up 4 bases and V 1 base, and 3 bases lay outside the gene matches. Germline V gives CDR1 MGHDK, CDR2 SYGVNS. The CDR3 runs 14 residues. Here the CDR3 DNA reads TGTGCCAGCAGTGAATGGGGGGGTGGAGAGACCCAGTACTTC. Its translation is CASSEWGGGETQYF.

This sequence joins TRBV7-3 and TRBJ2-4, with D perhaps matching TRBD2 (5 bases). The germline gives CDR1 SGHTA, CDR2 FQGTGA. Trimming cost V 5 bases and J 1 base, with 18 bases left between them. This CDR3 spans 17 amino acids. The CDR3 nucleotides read TGTGCCAGCAGCCCACGGTCCGGTAGCGATGCCAAAAACATTCAGTACTTC. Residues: CASSPRSGSDAKNIQYF.

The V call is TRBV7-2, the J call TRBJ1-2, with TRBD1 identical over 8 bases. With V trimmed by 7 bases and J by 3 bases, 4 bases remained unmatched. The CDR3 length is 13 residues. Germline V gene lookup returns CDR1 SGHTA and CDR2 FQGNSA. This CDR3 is CASTGQGDYGYTF. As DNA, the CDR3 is TGTGCCAGCACAGGACAGGGTGACTATGGCTACACCTTC.

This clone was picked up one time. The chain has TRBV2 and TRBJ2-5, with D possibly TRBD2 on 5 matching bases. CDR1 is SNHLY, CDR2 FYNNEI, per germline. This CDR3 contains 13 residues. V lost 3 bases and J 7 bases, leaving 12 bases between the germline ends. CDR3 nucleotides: TGTGCCAGCAGTGAGACTCCAGGAGGGACCCAGTACTTC. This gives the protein CASSETPGGTQYF.

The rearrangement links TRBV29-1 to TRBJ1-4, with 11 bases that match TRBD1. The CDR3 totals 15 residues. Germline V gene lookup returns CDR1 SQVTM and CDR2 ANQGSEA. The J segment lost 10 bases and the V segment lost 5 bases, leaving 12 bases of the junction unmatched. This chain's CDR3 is CSVFEPGQGVGKLFF. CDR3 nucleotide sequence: TGCAGCGTTTTCGAGCCGGGACAGGGGGTCGGAAAACTGTTTTTT. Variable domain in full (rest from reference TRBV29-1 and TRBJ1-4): SAVISQKPSRDICQRGTSLTIQCQVDSQVTMMFWYRQQPGQSLTLIATANQGSEATYESGFVIDKFPISRPNLTFSTLTVSNMSPEDSSIYLCSVFEPGQGVGKLFFGSGTQLSVL.

The CDR3 reads CAISTGGNTIYF. In nucleotides, the CDR3 is TGTGCCATCTCAACAGGTGGAAACACCATATATTTT. The chain is built from TRBV10-3 and TRBJ1-3, with a possible D match to TRBD1 (5 bases). The CDR3 extends over 12 amino acids. The V gene lost 8 bases and the J gene lost 3 bases, with 8 bases spanning the gap. The germline V gene encodes CDR1 ENHRY and CDR2 SYGVKD.

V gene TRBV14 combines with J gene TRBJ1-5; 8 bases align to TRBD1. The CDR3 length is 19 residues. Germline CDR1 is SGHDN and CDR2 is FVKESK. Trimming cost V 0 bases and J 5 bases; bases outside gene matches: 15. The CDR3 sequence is CASSQEAGKTGVDDQPQHF. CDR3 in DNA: TGTGCCAGCAGCCAAGAGGCGGGAAAGACAGGGGTAGACGATCAGCCCCAGCATTTT. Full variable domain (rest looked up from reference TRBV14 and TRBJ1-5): EAGVTQFPSHSVIEKGQTVTLRCDPISGHDNLYWYRRVMGKEIKFLLHFVKESKQDESGMPNNRFLAERTGGTYSTLKVQPAELEDSGVYFCASSQEAGKTGVDDQPQHFGDGTRLSIL.

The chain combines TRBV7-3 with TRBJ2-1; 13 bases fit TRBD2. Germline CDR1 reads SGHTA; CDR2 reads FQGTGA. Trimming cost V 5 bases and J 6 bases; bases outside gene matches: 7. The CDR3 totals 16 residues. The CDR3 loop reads CASSPTLAGGANEQFF. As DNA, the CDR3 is TGTGCCAGCAGCCCAACACTAGCGGGGGGGGCCAATGAGCAGTTCTTC.

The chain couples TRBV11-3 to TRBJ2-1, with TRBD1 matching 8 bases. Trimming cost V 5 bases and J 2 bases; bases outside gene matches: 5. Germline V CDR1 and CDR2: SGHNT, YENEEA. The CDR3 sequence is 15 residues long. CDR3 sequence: CASSRTGSTYNEQFF. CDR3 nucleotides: TGTGCCAGCAGCCGGACAGGGAGTACCTACAATGAGCAGTTCTTC.

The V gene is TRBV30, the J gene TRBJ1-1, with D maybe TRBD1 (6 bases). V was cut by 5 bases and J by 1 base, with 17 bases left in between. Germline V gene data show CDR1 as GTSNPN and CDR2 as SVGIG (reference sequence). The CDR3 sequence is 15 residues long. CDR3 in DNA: TGTGCCTGGGGGGGCAGGCGCTTGGGGAACACTGAAGCTTTCTTT. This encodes CAWGGRRLGNTEAFF.

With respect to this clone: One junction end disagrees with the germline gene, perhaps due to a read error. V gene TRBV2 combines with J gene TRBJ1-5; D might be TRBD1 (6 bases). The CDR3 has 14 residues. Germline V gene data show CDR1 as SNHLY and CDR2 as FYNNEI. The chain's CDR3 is CASRSDSSHHPQHF. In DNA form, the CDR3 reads TGTGCCAGCAGATCGGACAGTTCCCATCATCCCCAGCATTTT.